One sample yielded the 27 T cell receptor beta chains listed below, sequenced in a study of beta chain features in type 1 diabetes. Investigators reverse transcribed all isolated RNA, so they sequenced expressed TCRB transcripts. The table came from immunoSEQ multiplex PCR; TCRdb's copy has only in-frame clones and leaves some out. The table has about 370,000 clones, roughly 15% seen once. The source material was naive CD4+ T cells from blood. Every receptor here comes from a woman between 18 and 29 years old in good health.

This rearrangement joins TRBV5-1 to TRBJ2-1; no clear D gene. There are 13 residues in the CDR3. V lost 4 bases and J lost 6, with 11 bases in between. Germline V CDR1 and CDR2: SGHRS, YFSETQ. CDR3 loop: CASSPTWVNEQFF. In nucleotides, the CDR3 is TGCGCCAGCAGCCCGACTTGGGTCAATGAGCAGTTCTTC.

This chain uses TRBV7-2 with TRBJ2-2; 7 nucleotides match TRBD1. The CDR3 covers 14 residues. V shed 3 bases, J shed 4 bases, and the junction held 2 bases outside the gene matches. Per germline, CDR1 SGHTA and CDR2 FQGNSA. For the CDR3, the DNA is TGTGCCAGCAGCTTTCCAGGGGGCACCGGGGAGCTGTTTTTT. It codes for CASSFPGGTGELFF.

The rearrangement uses TRBV30 and TRBJ2-1; D is possibly TRBD1 (6 bases). The CDR3 extends over 13 amino acids. With 0 bases removed from V and 13 bases from J, the gap between germline ends came to 16 bases. The germline gives CDR1 GTSNPN, CDR2 SVGIG (reference sequence). Written as DNA, the CDR3 is TGTGCCTGGAGTGTACAGGGAACATCTCACCAGTTCTTC. This encodes CAWSVQGTSHQFF.

This clone was picked up a small number of times. V usage is TRBV18 and J usage is TRBJ2-3; D is unresolved. V was cut by 2 bases and J by 0 bases, with 12 bases left in between. This CDR3 spans 16 amino acids. CDR1 is KGHSH, CDR2 LQKENI, per germline. CDR3 in DNA: TGTGCCAGCTCACCATCCCACGCGATTAGCACAGATACGCAGTATTTT. Encoded protein: CASSPSHAISTDTQYF.

This clone was detected only once. The chain employs TRBV30 and TRBJ2-2, with TRBD1 matching over 8 bases. V lost 3 bases, J lost 7 bases, and 7 bases stayed unmatched. Germline-derived CDR1 and CDR2 are GTSNPN and SVGIG (reference sequence). This CDR3 region has 14 residues. The CDR3 protein is CAWRWTGNGGELFF. The CDR3 DNA sequence: TGTGCCTGGAGGTGGACAGGGAACGGCGGGGAGCTGTTTTTT.

This clone appeared a few times. The rearrangement joins TRBV6-1 to TRBJ2-5; TRBD2 aligns across 9 bases. In germline, CDR1 is MNHNS, CDR2 SASEGT. This CDR3 has 19 residues. V trimming: 2 bases; J trimming: 4 bases; junction bases outside the gene matches: 17. The CDR3 sequence: CASSERRHSGSWLAETQYF. CDR3 nucleotide sequence: TGTGCCAGCAGTGAACGACGTCATAGCGGGAGTTGGTTGGCAGAGACCCAGTACTTC.

This clone was detected only a few times. The chain joins TRBV5-1 to TRBJ1-2; D perhaps matches TRBD1 (6 bases). Germline V gene data show CDR1 as SGHRS and CDR2 as YFSETQ. V shed 0 bases and J shed 3 bases, with 15 bases lying between them. This CDR3 is 16 amino acids long. DNA for the CDR3: TGCGCCAGCAGCTTGGGGACTCACAGGGAGTACTATGGCTACACCTTC. Amino acids: CASSLGTHREYYGYTF.

The chain has TRBV6-5 and TRBJ2-1; no definite D call. V dropped 0 bases and J dropped 6 bases, with 15 bases sitting between them. The CDR3 runs to 16 residues. Germline V CDR1 and CDR2: MNHEY, SVGAGI. The CDR3 region is CASSYSIVRSANEQFF. The CDR3 DNA follows: TGTGCCAGCAGTTACTCGATCGTGAGGAGCGCCAATGAGCAGTTCTTC.

The chain has TRBV29-1 and TRBJ2-3, with TRBD2 matching over 8 bases. Per germline, CDR1 SQVTM and CDR2 ANQGSEA. This CDR3 region has 16 residues. Germline trimming cut 6 bases from V and 4 bases from J; bases unmatched to any gene: 15. The CDR3 protein is CSVGILSGSLSDTQYF. CDR3 bases: TGCAGCGTCGGCATCTTGAGCGGGAGCTTGTCAGATACGCAGTATTTT.

This clone has only a few counts. The genes are TRBV29-1 and TRBJ2-3; 9 bases line up with TRBD1. Germline loops: CDR1 SQVTM, CDR2 ANQGSEA. The CDR3 spans 15 residues. Germline trimming cut 3 bases from V and 3 bases from J; bases unmatched to any gene: 7. CDR3 loop: CSVDRDRATTDTQYF. The DNA of the CDR3 is TGCAGCGTTGACCGGGACAGGGCAACTACAGATACGCAGTATTTT.

This clone has more than one count but fewer than ten. The chain uses TRBV30 and TRBJ2-2, with 7 bases identical to TRBD1. Trimming removed 1 base from V and 5 bases from J; junction bases left unmatched: 7. The CDR3 extends over 15 amino acids. Germline values: CDR1 GTSNPN, CDR2 SVGIG (reference sequence). Written as DNA, the CDR3 is TGTGCCTGGAGTGCCAATACAGGGGTAACCGGGGAGCTGTTTTTT. Protein: CAWSANTGVTGELFF.

Only a few counts were recorded for this clone. V and J are TRBV30 and TRBJ2-5; tentative D call: TRBD1 (5 bases). The CDR3 consists of 17 residues. Germline CDR1 and CDR2: GTSNPN and SVGIG (reference sequence). The V end lost 0 bases, the J end lost 7 bases, and 24 bases lay between the germline ends. The CDR3 protein is CAWSVLPPGSDRGTQYF. DNA of the CDR3: TGTGCCTGGAGTGTATTGCCGCCCGGCTCGGATAGGGGGACCCAGTACTTC.

This clone came up a few times. J is TRBJ2-6 and V is TRBV4-3, with D possibly being TRBD2 (6 bases). CDR1 is LGHNA, CDR2 YSLEER, per germline. V was cut by 0 bases and J by 0 bases, with 12 bases left in between. The CDR3 totals 18 residues. CDR3 DNA sequence: TGCGCCAGCAGCCAAGATGGGACTCTAGTCTCTGGGGCCAACGTCCTGACTTTC. This gives the protein CASSQDGTLVSGANVLTF.

The V call is TRBV7-2, the J call TRBJ2-1; D gene uncertain. The CDR3 has 15 amino acids. The germline V gene has CDR1 SGHTA and CDR2 FQGNSA. Trimming pared 5 bases from V and 3 bases from J, leaving 14 bases between. The CDR3 DNA reads as TGTGCCAGCAGCGATCAGGTTACCCACTACAATGAGCAGTTCTTC. Translation: CASSDQVTHYNEQFF.

This clone appeared a few times. CDR3 nucleotide sequence: TGTGCCTGGGGACAGGGATGGAACACTGAAGCTTTCTTT. This encodes CAWGQGWNTEAFF. V is TRBV30 and J is TRBJ1-1, with TRBD1 matching over 8 bases. V gave up 5 bases and J gave up 1 base; unmatched junction bases: 3. The CDR3 runs to 13 residues. The germline V gene has CDR1 GTSNPN and CDR2 SVGIG (reference sequence).

This clone has a handful of counts. The J gene is TRBJ2-7, the V gene TRBV5-1; 11 bases are shared with TRBD2. V trimming: 6 bases; J trimming: 6 bases; junction bases outside the gene matches: 8. The CDR3 runs to 14 residues. The V gene's germline CDR1 is SGHRS and CDR2 YFSETQ. The CDR3 DNA is TGCGCCAGCACTGTGACTAGCGGGACGGGCGAGCAGTACTTC. Translation: CASTVTSGTGEQYF.

The chain combines TRBV4-3 with TRBJ2-5; 9 nucleotides match TRBD2. V was clipped by 0 bases and J by 4 bases; unmatched bases: 9. The germline V gene has CDR1 LGHNA and CDR2 YSLEER. The CDR3 has 17 residues. CDR3: CASSQDRAGGEGETQYF. The CDR3 nucleotides read TGCGCCAGCAGCCAAGATCGGGCGGGAGGGGAGGGAGAGACCCAGTACTTC.

The chain links TRBV5-4 to TRBJ1-2, with TRBD1 matching 7 bases. In germline, CDR1 is SGHNT, CDR2 YYREEE (reference sequence). Germline trimming cut 4 bases from V and 8 bases from J; bases unmatched to any gene: 8. This CDR3 spans 13 amino acids. This CDR3 is CASSPSTGRGYTF. The DNA of the CDR3 is TGTGCCAGCAGCCCCTCGACAGGGCGAGGCTACACCTTC.

The V call is TRBV11-3, the J call TRBJ2-2; a weak D match, TRBD2 (5 bases). The CDR3 sequence is 14 residues long. The germline gives CDR1 SGHNT, CDR2 YENEEA. V lost 3 bases and J 6 bases, leaving 11 bases between the germline ends. CDR3 residues: CASSLLKGAGELFF. CDR3 DNA sequence: TGTGCCAGCAGCTTGCTTAAGGGAGCCGGGGAGCTGTTTTTT.

This clone has more than one count but fewer than ten. The chain employs TRBV30 and TRBJ2-1; TRBD2 might be the D (6 bases). The CDR3 loop spans 15 amino acids. V gave up 3 bases and J gave up 2 bases, with 14 bases separating them. Looked up from germline, CDR1 is GTSNPN and CDR2 is SVGIG (reference sequence). In nucleotides, the CDR3 is TGTGCCTGGAGGGGACTGGCGGGGCCCTACAATGAGCAGTTCTTC. It is translated as CAWRGLAGPYNEQFF. The entire variable domain, with the rest obtained from reference TRBV30 and TRBJ2-1, is as follows: SQTIHQWPATLVQPVGSPLSLECTVEGTSNPNLYWYRQAAGRGLQLLFYSVGIGQISSEVPQNLSASRPQDRQFILSSKKLLLSDSGFYLCAWRGLAGPYNEQFFGPGTRLTVL.

The rearrangement links TRBV19 to TRBJ2-1; 8 nucleotides align to TRBD2. The CDR3 totals 16 residues. Germline CDR1 and CDR2: LNHDA and SQIVND (reference sequence). J was trimmed by 4 bases and V by 4 bases; bases with no gene match: 9. CDR3 nucleotide sequence: TGTGCCAGTAGTAGAGCCGGGACTAGTCTTTACAATGAGCAGTTCTTC. Amino acid sequence: CASSRAGTSLYNEQFF.

V and J are TRBV30 and TRBJ2-2, with TRBD1 matching over 7 bases. Germline V lookup: CDR1 GTSNPN, CDR2 SVGIG (reference sequence). Losses at the gene ends were 3 bases for V and 7 bases for J; bases not matched to a gene: 5. The CDR3 contains 13 residues. The CDR3, as DNA: TGTGCCTGGAGGACAGGGAATTACGGGGAGCTGTTTTTT. This translates into CAWRTGNYGELFF.

The chain recombines TRBV11-2 with TRBJ2-2; D possibly corresponds to TRBD1 (5 bases). V shed 5 bases and J shed 5 bases, with 9 bases lying between them. The CDR3 loop spans 13 amino acids. Germline assignment: CDR1 SGHAT and CDR2 FQNNGV. CDR3 sequence reads: CASSPTGTGELFF. The CDR3 bases are TGTGCCAGCAGCCCAACAGGAACCGGGGAGCTGTTTTTT.

J is TRBJ2-7 and V is TRBV7-9, with TRBD2 as a possible D gene (6 bases). Germline V gene data show CDR1 as SEHNR and CDR2 as FQNEAQ (reference sequence). The length of the CDR3 is 13 residues. Trimming removed 3 bases at V and 2 bases at J, with 8 bases between. The CDR3 region is CASSLRDPYEQYF. The CDR3 coding sequence is TGTGCCAGCAGCTTGCGGGACCCCTACGAGCAGTACTTC.

This clone was counted a few times. The chain couples TRBV5-1 to TRBJ2-7, with D perhaps TRBD1 (6 bases). CDR1 and CDR2 from the germline V gene are SGHRS and YFSETQ. The CDR3 contains 15 residues. V was clipped by 4 bases and J by 0 bases, with 14 bases between them. The CDR3 loop is CASSPPTGSSYEQYF. In nucleotides, the CDR3 is TGCGCCAGCAGCCCCCCGACAGGAAGCTCCTACGAGCAGTACTTC.

This clone has only a few counts. The genes are TRBV28 and TRBJ1-2; 7 positions match TRBD1. Germline V CDR1 and CDR2: MDHEN, SYDVKM. The CDR3 sequence is 14 residues long. V lost 5 bases and J lost 3; bases outside the gene matches: 6. This CDR3 is CASSPRQGYYGYTF. The CDR3 region has the DNA TGTGCCAGCAGTCCAAGACAGGGTTACTATGGCTACACCTTC.

This chain links TRBV4-2 with TRBJ2-5; 7 positions match TRBD2. Per the germline V gene, CDR1 is LGHNA and CDR2 is YNFKEQ. J lost 5 bases, V lost 1 base, and 13 bases had no gene match. The CDR3 covers 17 residues. The CDR3: CASSQGAAGVAGETQYF. CDR3 DNA: TGTGCCAGCAGCCAAGGGGCGGCGGGAGTAGCGGGTGAGACCCAGTACTTC.